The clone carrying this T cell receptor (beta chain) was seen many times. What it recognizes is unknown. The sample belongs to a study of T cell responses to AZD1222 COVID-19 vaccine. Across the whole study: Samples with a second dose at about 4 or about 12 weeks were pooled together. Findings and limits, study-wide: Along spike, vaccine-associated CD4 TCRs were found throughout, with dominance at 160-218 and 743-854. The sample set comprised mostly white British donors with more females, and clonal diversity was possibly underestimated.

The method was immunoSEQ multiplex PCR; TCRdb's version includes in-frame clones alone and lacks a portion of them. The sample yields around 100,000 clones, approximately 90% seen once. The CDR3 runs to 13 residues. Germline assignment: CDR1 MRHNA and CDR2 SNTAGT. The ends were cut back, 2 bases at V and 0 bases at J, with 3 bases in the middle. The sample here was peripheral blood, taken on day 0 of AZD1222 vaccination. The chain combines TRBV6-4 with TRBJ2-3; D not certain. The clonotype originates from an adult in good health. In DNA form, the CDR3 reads TGTGCCAGCAGTGACGGGAGCACAGATACGCAGTATTTT. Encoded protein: CASSDGSTDTQYF.